Following are 7 T cell receptor beta chains from one sample sequenced in a study of T cell responses to AZD1222 COVID-19 vaccine. Profiled with immunoSEQ multiplex PCR; TCRdb holds only in-frame clones, not every one. The table has approximately 30,000 clones, roughly 78% seen once. The sample in question was peripheral blood, obtained on day 0 of AZD1222 vaccination. These receptors were taken from an adult in good health.

This clone has only one observation. In nucleotides, the CDR3 is TGTGCCAGCTCACTAGACAGTACGGGGGAGCTGTTTTTT. It yields the protein CASSLDSTGELFF. V and J are TRBV18 and TRBJ2-2, with D perhaps TRBD1 (5 bases). The V gene lost 4 bases and the J gene lost 8 bases, with 11 bases spanning the gap. The CDR3 spans 13 residues. In germline, CDR1 is KGHSH, CDR2 LQKENI.

V and J are TRBV6-2 or TRBV6-3 and TRBJ2-3, with D possibly being TRBD1 (6 bases). This CDR3 is 16 amino acids long. Germline V CDR1 and CDR2: MNHEY, SVGEGT. With 4 bases removed from V and 4 bases from J, the gap between germline ends came to 18 bases. The DNA of the CDR3 is TGTGCCAGCAGTTCCCACAGGGTCGGAGTTGCAGATACGCAGTATTTT. Its protein product is CASSSHRVGVADTQYF.

The V call is TRBV2, the J call TRBJ1-2; 11 bases match TRBD1. Germline CDR1 reads SNHLY; CDR2 reads FYNNEI. The trim removed 6 bases at V and 6 bases at J, leaving 0 bases unmatched. The CDR3 length is 12 residues. The DNA of the CDR3 is TGTGCCAGCAGGGGACAGGGGGATGGCTACACCTTC. Its protein product is CASRGQGDGYTF.

V is TRBV4-1 and J is TRBJ2-4; a possible D gene is TRBD2 (7 bases). CDR1 is MGHRA, CDR2 YSYEKL, per germline. CDR3 length: 16 residues. Trimming stripped 4 bases from V and 6 bases from J, with 19 bases between. This chain's CDR3 is CASSPTAGARANIQYF. The CDR3 DNA reads as TGCGCCAGCAGCCCGACGGCGGGGGCGCGGGCAAACATTCAGTACTTC.

This sequence joins TRBV30 and TRBJ2-1; 9 bases are shared with TRBD1. V was clipped by 0 bases and J by 4 bases; unmatched bases: 10. The CDR3 consists of 17 residues. The germline V gene encodes CDR1 GTSNPN and CDR2 SVGIG (reference sequence). The CDR3 region has the DNA TGTGCCTGGAGTGTTTGGGGACAGGGTGTTGGGTACAATGAGCAGTTCTTC. Its protein is CAWSVWGQGVGYNEQFF. Based on the CDR3 plus reference TRBV30 and TRBJ2-1, the full variable domain is SQTIHQWPATLVQPVGSPLSLECTVEGTSNPNLYWYRQAAGRGLQLLFYSVGIGQISSEVPQNLSASRPQDRQFILSSKKLLLSDSGFYLCAWSVWGQGVGYNEQFFGPGTRLTVL.

This chain links TRBV6-5 with TRBJ1-1, with TRBD1 matching over 10 bases. The germline V gene has CDR1 MNHEY and CDR2 SVGAGI. V gave up 5 bases and J gave up 6 bases; unmatched junction bases: 9. The CDR3 sequence is 15 residues long. CDR3 nucleotides: TGTGCCAGCAGTAGAGTAGACAGGGGGCCAGCTGAAGCTTTCTTT. Translation gives CASSRVDRGPAEAFF.

The genes are TRBV7-2 and TRBJ2-3; 8 bases map to TRBD2. The germline CDR1 and CDR2 sequences are SGHTA and FQGNSA. The ends lost 6 bases at V and 0 bases at J; junction bases unmatched: 14. The CDR3 is made up of 18 amino acids. The chain's CDR3 is CASSRMVGGGISTDTQYF. CDR3 DNA: TGTGCCAGCAGTAGGATGGTCGGCGGGGGGATTAGCACAGATACGCAGTATTTT.